This TCR beta chain was recorded in a study of blood T cell repertoires in COVID-19. Looking at the study overall: COVID-19 samples collected from the United States, Italy and Spain covered acute and convalescent phases. T cells, B-cell-depleted T cells, or PBMCs supplied cDNA or gDNA.

As processed by the authors: Quantification of nucleated cells was approximated via reference gene primer amplification. Using immunoSEQ multiplex PCR, the repertoire was profiled, and TCRdb retains in-frame clones only, with some absent. D and trimming were read from the DNA, whereas the V and J calls and clone size are those reported in that table. The repertoire holds tens of thousands of clones, with about 80% as singletons. Germline CDR1 reads MDHEN; CDR2 reads SYDVKM. CDR3 length equals 15 residues. Trimming removed 2 bases from V and 4 bases from J, with 15 bases in between. This receptor was taken from a man in his 70s with acute or convalescent COVID-19. The sequencing input was peripheral blood. The chain employs TRBV28 and TRBJ2-7; TRBD1 might be the D (6 bases). The CDR3 DNA follows: TGTGCCAGCAGTTTAGGGACCGGGACATTGTACGAGCAGTACTTC. Encoded protein: CASSLGTGTLYEQYF. The complete variable domain, with remaining parts taken from reference TRBV28 and TRBJ2-7, reads DVKVTQSSRYLVKRTGEKVFLECVQDMDHENMFWYRQDPGLGLRLIYFSYDVKMKEKGDIPEGYSVSREKKERFSLILESASTNQTSMYLCASSLGTGTLYEQYFGPGTRLTVT.